The T cell receptor (beta chain) under discussion was sequenced for a study of shared clonotypes between healthy human individuals. It was into CD45RA+ naive and CD45RA-negative memory subsets that the CD4+ cells were split. Assay used: immunoSEQ multiplex PCR; TCRdb lists only in-frame clones, some missing. The table records approximately 1,000,000 clones, approximately 80% of them present only once. On this clone: Its specificity is unknown.

Study-level findings and limits: On the whole, naive subsets had larger estimated richness than memory subsets had.

The CDR3 contains 15 residues. Germline assignment: CDR1 MNHNY and CDR2 SVGAGI (reference sequence). With V trimmed by 6 bases and J by 6 bases, 10 bases remained unmatched. The sample comprised memory CD4+ T cells from PBMCs. Subset reported: CD45RA-negative fraction. The origin of this receptor is a man aged 18-30 years in good health. Some clones in this sample may be carry-over from other donors' samples. V and J are TRBV6-6 and TRBJ1-5, with 8 nucleotides matching TRBD1. The CDR3 nucleotides read TGTGCCAGCAGCCCGACAGGGGAAGGGATTCAGCCCCAGCATTTT. It translates to CASSPTGEGIQPQHF.